The sequence of this T cell receptor (beta chain) was determined in a study of shared clonotypes between healthy human individuals. Overall study results and limits: How much donors shared clonotypes was expected to be affected by sequencing depth.

This CDR3 has 15 residues. V gave up 5 bases and J gave up 8 bases; unmatched junction bases: 11. The germline gives CDR1 SGHAT, CDR2 FQNNGV. The protocol was immunoSEQ multiplex PCR, while the TCRdb copy is restricted to in-frame clones and leaves out a portion. The sample holds over 1.5 million clones, about 98% seen once. Of note for this clone: The antigen remains undetermined.

The sequencing sample was made of naive CD4+ T cells sorted from blood. Noted subset: CD45RA+ positively selected. The receptor comes from a man younger than 45 in good health. The genes are TRBV11-2 and TRBJ1-4; 7 positions match TRBD1. The CDR3 loop is CASSLGEGAGEKLFF. The CDR3, as DNA: TGTGCCAGCAGCCTCGGGGAGGGGGCAGGGGAAAAACTGTTTTTT.